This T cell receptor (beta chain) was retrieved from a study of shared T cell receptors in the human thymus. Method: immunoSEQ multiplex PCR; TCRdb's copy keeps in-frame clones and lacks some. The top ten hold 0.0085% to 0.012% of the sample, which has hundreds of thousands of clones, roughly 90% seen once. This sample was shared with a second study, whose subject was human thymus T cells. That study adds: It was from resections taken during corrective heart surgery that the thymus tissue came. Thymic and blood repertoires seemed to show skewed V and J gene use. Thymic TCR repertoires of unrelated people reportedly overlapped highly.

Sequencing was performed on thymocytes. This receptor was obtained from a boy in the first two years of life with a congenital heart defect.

Here the CDR3 DNA reads TGTGCCAGCAGCCGGTCAGGGAATGGCTACACCTTC. The encoded protein is CASSRSGNGYTF. The rearrangement joins TRBV11-3 to TRBJ1-2; possibly TRBD1 for D (5 bases). Germline lookup yields CDR1 SGHNT and CDR2 YENEEA. Trimming pared 5 bases from V and 6 bases from J, leaving 10 bases between. The CDR3 extends over 12 amino acids.